This T cell receptor beta chain was recovered during a study of T cell responses to AZD1222 COVID-19 vaccine. Repertoires were generated with immunoSEQ multiplex PCR, while TCRdb's copy carries only in-frame clones and drops some. The profile shows about 140,000 clones, 85% to 95% of them singletons. Study outcomes and limitations: Repertoires were sampled only after the peak T cell response. Nearly half of spike-specific TCRs reportedly target variant regions that are unmutated in the B.1.351 and B.1.1.7 variants. At 160-218 and 743-854, vaccine-associated CD4 TCRs were dominant, and they spanned spike. When two AZD1222 doses had been given, Spike-specific TCR breadth and depth rose.

As regards this clone: Its antigen is as yet unknown.

Germline V gives CDR1 MDHEN, CDR2 SYDVKM. Between the trimmed V and J ends, which lost 5 bases and 1 base, there was a span of 14 bases. The CDR3 extends over 15 amino acids. The chain employs TRBV28 and TRBJ2-5; D unresolved. The sample was peripheral blood, taken after recovery from COVID-19. The sequence was obtained from an adult who had recovered from COVID-19. The chain's CDR3 is CASSPYIDFQETQYF. The CDR3 DNA reads as TGTGCCAGCAGTCCCTATATCGACTTCCAAGAGACCCAGTACTTC. Filled out from reference TRBV28 and TRBJ2-5, the complete variable domain reads DVKVTQSSRYLVKRTGEKVFLECVQDMDHENMFWYRQDPGLGLRLIYFSYDVKMKEKGDIPEGYSVSREKKERFSLILESASTNQTSMYLCASSPYIDFQETQYFGPGTRLLVL.